Listed here are 28 T cell receptor beta chains from one sample, sequenced in a study of persistence of HIV-infected CD4 T cells. The libraries were made with immunoSEQ version 4 in survey mode. The method was immunoSEQ multiplex PCR; TCRdb's version includes in-frame clones alone and lacks a portion of them. Among approximately 25,000 clones listed, less than 85% were seen once. No antigens are known for them. The stimulus was an HIV-1 Gag 15-mer peptide pool, around 1.1 ug/peptide/mL. CD4+ T cells upregulating both CD40 ligand and CD69 were sorted as responding cells. The sample consisted of CD4+ T cells sorted from PBMCs after roughly 19-hour stimulation, taken from a patient who received antiretroviral therapy. The receptor set was obtained from an adult man with HIV who was CMV-seropositive.

The chain links TRBV9 to TRBJ1-2; 11 bases align to TRBD1. The CDR3 extends over 14 amino acids. Germline V gene sequence: CDR1 SGDLS, CDR2 YYNGEE. Trimming cost V 3 bases and J 7 bases; bases outside gene matches: 5. CDR3: CASSAWDRGGGYTF. The CDR3 DNA is TGTGCCAGCAGCGCTTGGGACAGGGGGGGTGGCTACACCTTC.

The V call is TRBV5-1, the J call TRBJ1-6, with 7 bases fitting TRBD1. Germline-derived CDR1 and CDR2 are SGHRS and YFSETQ. J lost 5 bases, V lost 3 bases, and 8 bases had no gene match. CDR3 length: 16 amino acids. For the CDR3, the DNA is TGCGCCAGCAGCTGGACAGGACAGCTCAATAATTCACCCCTCCACTTT. It specifies CASSWTGQLNNSPLHF.

The V call is TRBV18, the J call TRBJ1-6, with 7 bases fitting TRBD1. CDR1 is KGHSH, CDR2 LQKENI, per germline. Germline trimming cut 3 bases from V and 6 bases from J; bases unmatched to any gene: 8. The CDR3 consists of 16 residues. CDR3 region: CASSPPATGTNSPLHF. CDR3 sequence (DNA): TGTGCCAGCTCACCTCCCGCGACAGGGACTAATTCACCCCTCCACTTT.

The V and J genes are TRBV27 and TRBJ1-4, with 11 bases matching TRBD1. Per the germline V gene, CDR1 is MNHEY and CDR2 is SMNVEV (reference sequence). V lost 4 bases, J lost 3 bases, and 1 base stayed unmatched. This CDR3 spans 15 amino acids. The CDR3 DNA reads as TGTGCCAGCAGTTGGACAGGGGGCCCTAATGAAAAACTGTTTTTT. The encoded protein is CASSWTGGPNEKLFF. Full variable domain (missing parts from reference TRBV27 and TRBJ1-4): EAQVTQNPRYLITVTGKKLTVTCSQNMNHEYMSWYRQDPGLGLRQIYYSMNVEVTDKGDVPEGYKVSRKEKRNFPLILESPSPNQTSLYFCASSWTGGPNEKLFFGSGTQLSVL.

This clone showed up just a few times. This sequence joins TRBV28 and TRBJ1-6; the D is unclear. Trimming removed 4 bases at V and 6 bases at J, with 16 bases between. The CDR3 is 16 amino acids. Looked up from germline, CDR1 is MDHEN and CDR2 is SYDVKM. In DNA, the CDR3 is TGTGCCAGCAGTTACCTTCAACCAGAAGGTAATTCACCCCTCCACTTT. Translated, it gives CASSYLQPEGNSPLHF.

This rearrangement joins TRBV5-1 to TRBJ2-2; TRBD1 agrees at 11 bases. The CDR3 length is 16 residues. Germline V lookup: CDR1 SGHRS, CDR2 YFSETQ. The ends lost 3 bases at V and 5 bases at J; junction bases unmatched: 6. Written as DNA, the CDR3 is TGCGCCAGCAGCTATTCCGGGACAGGGGGAACCGGGGAGCTGTTTTTT. Protein sequence: CASSYSGTGGTGELFF. The full variable domain, completed using reference TRBV5-1 and TRBJ2-2, is KAGVTQTPRYLIKTRGQQVTLSCSPISGHRSVSWYQQTPGQGLQFLFEYFSETQRNKGNFPGRFSGRQFSNSRSEMNVSTLELGDSALYLCASSYSGTGGTGELFFGEGSRLTVL.

The chain joins TRBV30 to TRBJ1-6; D gene ambiguous. With 0 bases removed from V and 7 bases from J, the gap between germline ends came to 13 bases. This CDR3 spans 15 amino acids. CDR1 and CDR2 (germline): GTSNPN, SVGIG (reference sequence). CDR3 DNA sequence: TGTGCCTGGAGTGTGAAAGTGGGTGGAAATTCACCCCTCCACTTT. Protein sequence: CAWSVKVGGNSPLHF.

The rearrangement links TRBV5-5 to TRBJ2-7; possibly TRBD2 for D (7 bases). Trimming left V 4 bases short and J 4 bases short, with 18 bases between. The length of the CDR3 is 15 residues. Germline CDR1 is SGHKS and CDR2 is YYEKEE (reference sequence). In nucleotides, the CDR3 is TGTGCCAGCAGCCGGGGGGCAAGGGGCGCTTACGAGCAGTACTTC. Translation gives CASSRGARGAYEQYF. Full variable domain (missing parts from reference TRBV5-5 and TRBJ2-7): DAGVTQSPTHLIKTRGQQVTLRCSPISGHKSVSWYQQVLGQGPQFIFQYYEKEERGRGNFPDRFSARQFPNYSSELNVNALLLGDSALYLCASSRGARGAYEQYFGPGTRLTVT.

This chain joins TRBV7-8 and TRBJ1-5; D is possibly TRBD1 (5 bases). The germline V gene encodes CDR1 SGHVS and CDR2 FQNEAQ. The CDR3 length is 14 residues. V was clipped by 4 bases and J by 5 bases, with 12 bases between them. CDR3 sequence reads: CASSYRLEDQPQHF. Written as DNA, the CDR3 is TGTGCCAGCAGCTACAGGCTCGAGGATCAGCCCCAGCATTTT.

The J gene is TRBJ2-2, the V gene TRBV6-4; D perhaps matches TRBD1 (6 bases). Germline V gives CDR1 MRHNA, CDR2 SNTAGT. The V end was cut by 0 bases, the J end by 5 bases, with 19 bases between. This CDR3 is built from 18 residues. CDR3 protein: CASSDSYRAERGTGELFF. Here the CDR3 DNA reads TGTGCCAGCAGTGACTCATACAGGGCAGAACGGGGAACCGGGGAGCTGTTTTTT.

The chain links TRBV5-1 to TRBJ2-3; D is undetermined. Germline CDR1 reads SGHRS; CDR2 reads YFSETQ. The CDR3 consists of 15 residues. Trimming removed 3 bases from V and 4 bases from J, with 15 bases in between. In nucleotides, the CDR3 is TGCGCCAGCAGCTGGCCCAACCCTTTGGCAGATACGCAGTATTTT. This gives the protein CASSWPNPLADTQYF.

This chain joins TRBV27 and TRBJ2-2; weak D call: TRBD2 (7 bases). This CDR3 has 17 residues. Per the germline V gene, CDR1 is MNHEY and CDR2 is SMNVEV (reference sequence). Trimming removed 6 bases at V and 6 bases at J, with 23 bases between. CDR3: CASRPGGAGAGAGELFF. DNA of the CDR3: TGTGCCAGCAGGCCGGGGGGAGCAGGGGCAGGTGCCGGGGAGCTGTTTTTT.

This chain connects TRBV12-3 or TRBV12-4 to TRBJ2-3; possibly TRBD1 for D (6 bases). Trimming removed 5 bases from V and 8 bases from J, with 14 bases in between. This CDR3 is 13 amino acids long. This chain's CDR3 is CASSNNRATTQYF. The CDR3 DNA sequence: TGTGCCAGCAGTAACAACAGGGCAACTACGCAGTATTTT.

This chain uses TRBV5-1 with TRBJ1-2; D perhaps matches TRBD1 (6 bases). V was shortened by 1 base and J by 2 bases, with 12 bases between the two germline ends. CDR1 SGHRS and CDR2 YFSETQ come from the germline V gene. CDR3 length: 15 residues. CDR3 region: CASSLSGDINYGYTF. CDR3 nucleotide sequence: TGCGCCAGCAGCTTGTCAGGGGATATCAACTATGGCTACACCTTC.

The V gene is TRBV5-4, the J gene TRBJ1-3, with 7 bases fitting TRBD1. CDR3 length: 18 amino acids. Trimming removed 3 bases from V and 0 bases from J; junction bases left unmatched: 12. CDR1 and CDR2 (germline): SGHNT, YYREEE (reference sequence). The CDR3 sequence is CASSSSTGARHSGNTIYF. Written as DNA, the CDR3 is TGTGCCAGCAGCTCCTCCACAGGGGCGCGCCACTCTGGAAACACCATATATTTT.

There are a few counts of this clone. The rearrangement uses TRBV19 and TRBJ1-5; D gene unclear. Germline V gives CDR1 LNHDA, CDR2 SQIVND (reference sequence). This CDR3 has 17 residues. V gave up 0 bases and J gave up 0 bases, with 12 bases separating them. The CDR3 DNA reads TGTGCCAGTAGTATAGATCCCGCTCAGGCTAGCAATCAGCCCCAGCATTTT. Its protein is CASSIDPAQASNQPQHF.

The chain employs TRBV6-5 and TRBJ1-1, with D tentatively TRBD1 (6 bases). V lost 6 bases to trimming and J lost 4 bases, with 15 bases between them. Germline V lookup: CDR1 MNHEY, CDR2 SVGAGI. The CDR3 has 14 residues. The DNA of the CDR3 is TGTGCCAGCAGCGGCGATATGGGGGCCACTGAAGCTTTCTTT. Translated: CASSGDMGATEAFF.

The J gene is TRBJ2-2, the V gene TRBV7-3; D remains ambiguous. The V gene lost 5 bases and the J gene lost 4 bases, with 8 bases spanning the gap. Germline lookup yields CDR1 SGHTA and CDR2 FQGTGA. The CDR3 extends over 13 amino acids. CDR3 residues: CASSTTFTGELFF. The CDR3 bases are TGTGCCAGCAGCACTACCTTCACCGGGGAGCTGTTTTTT.

V usage is TRBV6-1 and J usage is TRBJ1-4, with D unresolved. The V end lost 0 bases, the J end lost 3 bases, and 5 bases lay between the germline ends. Germline CDR1 and CDR2: MNHNS and SASEGT. CDR3 length: 14 amino acids. CDR3 protein: CASSEALPNEKLFF. The CDR3, as DNA: TGTGCCAGCAGTGAAGCGCTTCCTAATGAAAAACTGTTTTTT.

V is TRBV7-3 and J is TRBJ2-2, with TRBD2 identical over 7 bases. J lost 5 bases, V lost 5 bases, and 11 bases had no gene match. The CDR3 covers 16 residues. Germline V lookup: CDR1 SGHTA, CDR2 FQGTGA. The CDR3 sequence is CASSPPSGGGTGELFF. The CDR3 nucleotides are TGTGCCAGCAGCCCCCCATCGGGGGGTGGTACCGGGGAGCTGTTTTTT.

The chain carries TRBV7-3 and TRBJ2-2; 10 bases match TRBD1. The germline V gene encodes CDR1 SGHTA and CDR2 FQGTGA. The CDR3 spans 16 residues. J was trimmed by 0 bases and V by 4 bases; bases with no gene match: 2. The CDR3 reads CASSSGQGANTGELFF. In DNA, the CDR3 is TGTGCCAGCAGCTCCGGACAGGGGGCGAACACCGGGGAGCTGTTTTTT. The complete variable domain, with remaining parts taken from reference TRBV7-3 and TRBJ2-2, reads GAGVSQTPSNKVTEKGKYVELRCDPISGHTALYWYRQSLGQGPEFLIYFQGTGAADDSGLPNDRFFAVRPEGSVSTLKIQRTERGDSAVYLCASSSGQGANTGELFFGEGSRLTVL.

This clone was counted a few times. The CDR3 loop is CASSERRQGSEAFF. The CDR3 bases are TGTGCCAGCAGTGAAAGGAGACAGGGCTCTGAAGCTTTCTTT. J is TRBJ1-1 and V is TRBV2; 7 bases are shared with TRBD1. V gave up 2 bases and J gave up 6 bases; unmatched junction bases: 6. CDR1 SNHLY and CDR2 FYNNEI come from the germline V gene. The CDR3 is 14 residues long.

V usage is TRBV27 and J usage is TRBJ1-1, with 10 nucleotides matching TRBD1. This CDR3 comprises 16 residues. V lost 10 bases to trimming and J lost 4 bases; unmatched junction nucleotides: 15. Germline V CDR1 and CDR2: MNHEY, SMNVEV (reference sequence). The CDR3 protein is CATSYATGGFCTEAFF. DNA for the CDR3: TGTGCCACCTCCTATGCGACAGGGGGCTTCTGCACTGAAGCTTTCTTT.

As DNA, the CDR3 is TGTGCCAGCAGCCGGGCACAAGAGACCCAGTACTTC. Its translation: CASSRAQETQYF. This chain connects TRBV6-5 to TRBJ2-5; D is undetermined. Germline V gene lookup returns CDR1 MNHEY and CDR2 SVGAGI. CDR3 size: 12 residues. Deletions cut 6 bases from V and 2 bases from J, with 7 bases between.

The chain employs TRBV2 and TRBJ2-3; TRBD2 matches 10 bases. The CDR3 contains 15 residues. CDR1 is SNHLY, CDR2 FYNNEI, per germline. Losses at the gene ends were 2 bases for V and 1 base for J; bases not matched to a gene: 0. CDR3 residues: CASSETSGGTDTQYF. CDR3 coding DNA: TGTGCCAGCAGTGAAACTAGCGGGGGCACAGATACGCAGTATTTT. Variable domain in full (rest from reference TRBV2 and TRBJ2-3): EPEVTQTPSHQVTQMGQEVILRCVPISNHLYFYWYRQILGQKVEFLVSFYNNEISEKSEIFDDQFSVERPDGSNFTLKIRSTKLEDSAMYFCASSETSGGTDTQYFGPGTRLTVL.

The genes are TRBV15 and TRBJ2-7; TRBD1 aligns across 9 bases. Germline values: CDR1 LNHNV, CDR2 YYDKDF (reference sequence). Germline trimming cut 0 bases from V and 2 bases from J; bases unmatched to any gene: 2. This CDR3 comprises 15 residues. CDR3 nucleotide sequence: TGTGCCACCAGCAGAGATGACAGGGGGACCTACGAGCAGTACTTC. As protein: CATSRDDRGTYEQYF.

The J gene is TRBJ1-4, the V gene TRBV4-2; D is unclear. The ends were cut back, 4 bases at V and 2 bases at J, with 8 bases in the middle. Germline V CDR1 and CDR2: LGHNA, YNFKEQ. This CDR3 is built from 14 residues. DNA of the CDR3: TGTGCCAGCAGCCCCACCCCTACTAATGAAAAACTGTTTTTT. This sequence encodes CASSPTPTNEKLFF.

The V call is TRBV11-1, the J call TRBJ2-2, with D possibly matching TRBD2 (5 bases). The CDR3 sequence is 14 residues long. Germline V CDR1 and CDR2: SGHAT, FQDESV (reference sequence). V was cut by 4 bases and J by 4 bases, with 10 bases left in between. CDR3 in DNA: TGTGCCAGCAGCTCCCCCGGGGTCACCGGGGAGCTGTTTTTT. The encoded protein is CASSSPGVTGELFF.